This TCR beta chain was identified in a study of T cells in Graves' hyperthyroidism and ophthalmopathy. Study outcomes and limitations: Model output signaled ophthalmopathy a median 6.5 months ahead of onset. Ophthalmopathy could be told apart from stable hyperthyroidism with a 13 V-J model. Blood also carried most thyroid clonotypes expanded above 0.001.

This clonotype was recorded once. Its antigen is as yet unknown. Patients showing uncontrolled infection, other autoimmune disease, pregnancy or lactation were ineligible. Amplified TCR beta CDR3 regions came from RNA transcripts. A set of HTBI primers served as the primers for a first-round RT-PCR of the TCR CDR3. TCRdb independently ran MiXCR on the multiplex PCR reads; one entry per CDR3 protein. In the table there are roughly 500,000 distinct CDR3 sequences, 40% to 55% of which are singletons. Germline V gives CDR1 LNHDA, CDR2 SQIVND (reference sequence). The V and J ends lost 9 bases and 10 bases respectively, with 13 bases between them. The CDR3 spans 12 residues.

The rearrangement joins TRBV19 to TRBJ1-6; no definite D call. The sample consisted of peripheral blood or thyroid tissue (not recorded which). This clonotype originated in an adult woman with Graves' disease, either hyperthyroidism or ophthalmopathy (not recorded which). CDR3 sequence: CASQDRLSPLHF. The CDR3 region has the DNA TGTGCCAGCCAAGATCGTTTATCACCCCTCCACTTT.